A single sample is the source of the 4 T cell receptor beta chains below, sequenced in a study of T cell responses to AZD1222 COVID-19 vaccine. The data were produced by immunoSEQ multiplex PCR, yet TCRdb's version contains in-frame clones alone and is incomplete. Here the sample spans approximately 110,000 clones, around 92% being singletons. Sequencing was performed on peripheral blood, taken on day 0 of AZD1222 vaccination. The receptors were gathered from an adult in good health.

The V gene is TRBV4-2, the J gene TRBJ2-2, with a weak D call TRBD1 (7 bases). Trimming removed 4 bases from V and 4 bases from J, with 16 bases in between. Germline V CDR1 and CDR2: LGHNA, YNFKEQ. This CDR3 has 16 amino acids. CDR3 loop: CASSLSSQGGTGELFF. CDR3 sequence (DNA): TGTGCCAGCAGCCTTTCGAGTCAGGGGGGCACCGGGGAGCTGTTTTTT.

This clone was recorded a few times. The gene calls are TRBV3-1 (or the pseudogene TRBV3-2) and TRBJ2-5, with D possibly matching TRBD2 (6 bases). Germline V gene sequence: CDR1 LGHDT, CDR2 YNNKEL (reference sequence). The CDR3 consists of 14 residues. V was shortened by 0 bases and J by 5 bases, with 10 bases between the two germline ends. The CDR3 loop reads CASSQDRGRETQYF. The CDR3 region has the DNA TGTGCCAGCAGCCAAGACCGGGGGAGGGAGACCCAGTACTTC.

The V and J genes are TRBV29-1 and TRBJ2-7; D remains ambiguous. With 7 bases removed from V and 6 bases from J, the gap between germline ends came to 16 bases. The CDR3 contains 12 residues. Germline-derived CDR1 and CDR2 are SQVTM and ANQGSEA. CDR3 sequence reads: CSAAVHVGEQYF. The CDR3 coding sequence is TGCAGCGCGGCGGTCCATGTAGGCGAGCAGTACTTC.

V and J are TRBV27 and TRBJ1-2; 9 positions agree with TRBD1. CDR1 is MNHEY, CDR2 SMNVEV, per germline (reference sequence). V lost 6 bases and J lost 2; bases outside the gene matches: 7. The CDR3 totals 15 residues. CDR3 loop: CASRPWTGENYGYTF. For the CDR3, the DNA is TGTGCCAGCAGACCCTGGACAGGGGAAAACTATGGCTACACCTTC.